One T cell receptor beta chain is described in this entry. This clonotype turned up a few times. Its antigen remains unidentified. Base qualities are not at hand, and no much larger clone is one base apart. The data stem from a study of T cells after yellow fever vaccination (dated by TCRdb to between 2017 and 2020). For the wider study: The SMART-Seq v4 Ultra Low Input RNA kit was used to prepare libraries from fractions with low cell numbers. To track T-cell clones before and after primary and booster YFV17D yellow fever vaccination, bulk TCR alpha and beta repertoires were sequenced longitudinally. The cohort comprised two healthy male donors, one aged 18 to 29 and one aged 30 to 40 years. Bulk PBMC replicates and cell subsets were isolated from blood drawn at multiple timepoints before and after both primary and secondary immunization.

What the treatment or condition label conveys for this sample: live attenuated yellow fever vaccine strain. At each blood-draw timepoint, two biological replicates of bulk PBMCs were obtained. A standard Ficoll-Paque protocol was used to isolate PBMCs from peripheral blood. TriZol was used to extract RNA from bulk PBMCs, CD4 and CD8 fractions, and dextramer-positive and dextramer-negative fractions. Spanning cysteine to phenylalanine, the CDR3 consists of 16 amino acids. Just CDR3 DNA is preserved here, 48 bases in frame from base 1. CDR1 and CDR2 were assigned from the germline V gene as SGHTA and FQGNSA. Ends trimmed: V by 3 bases, J by 3 bases; bases unmatched to a gene: 8. TCR cDNA was synthesized by 5'RACE template switching, which introduced a universal primer site and unique molecular identifiers. cDNA synthesis was primed from both the TCR alpha and TCR beta constant segments. Library amplification involved two PCR steps, and the second step added sample barcodes and sequencing adapters. Sequencing of the libraries was done on either Illumina HiSeq 2500 (2x100 bp) or NovaSeq (2x150 bp). Regarding the original processing steps: Reads were demultiplexed and collapsed into UMI consensus sequences with MIGEC, and V(D)J alignment was performed with MiXCR. Using edgeR on replicate PBMC samples, clonotypes were called vaccine-responding if FDR was below 0.01 and the log2 fold change was above 5 up to day 15. Bulk clonotypes were assigned CD4 or CD8 identity according to which sequenced CD4 or CD8 repertoire held them at higher abundance. In TCRdb, the public reads were trimmed at Q25 with fastp and aligned with MiXCR, with productive beta chains retained. Every distinct CDR3 protein forms one entry, paired with its most common genes and DNA. The V and J calls and clone size are TCRdb's, not the authors'. For this sample the table gives roughly 500,000 distinct CDR3 sequences, of which 15% to 20% were detected only once. Around an eighth of the sample is held by the ten biggest clonotypes.

Study-level results and caveats: After the booster, most clones that had expanded after primary vaccination were detected again (around 96% of CD4 and more than 80% of CD8), suggesting broad maintenance of memory. The secondary T-cell response was weaker than the primary response but faster, peaking on day 5 instead of day 15. Computational filtering was required because FACS-sorted repertoires could contain abundant contaminating clonotypes from the bulk population. Because only a couple of donors were included in the study, the extent to which the findings can be generalized is limited. A small fraction of clonotypes appeared in both the CD4 and CD8 compartments, likely as a result of convergent recombination.

Sequencing used PBMCs, obtained 15 days after the yellow fever booster vaccination. This TCR came from a young man who received the YFV17D yellow fever vaccine. The V and J genes are TRBV7-2 and TRBJ2-1; 7 middle bases align to TRBD2. The CDR3 in this case is CASSLRRTSVYNEQFF. In nucleotide form, the sequence is TGTGCCAGCAGCTTGAGGAGAACTAGCGTCTACAATGAGCAGTTCTTC.